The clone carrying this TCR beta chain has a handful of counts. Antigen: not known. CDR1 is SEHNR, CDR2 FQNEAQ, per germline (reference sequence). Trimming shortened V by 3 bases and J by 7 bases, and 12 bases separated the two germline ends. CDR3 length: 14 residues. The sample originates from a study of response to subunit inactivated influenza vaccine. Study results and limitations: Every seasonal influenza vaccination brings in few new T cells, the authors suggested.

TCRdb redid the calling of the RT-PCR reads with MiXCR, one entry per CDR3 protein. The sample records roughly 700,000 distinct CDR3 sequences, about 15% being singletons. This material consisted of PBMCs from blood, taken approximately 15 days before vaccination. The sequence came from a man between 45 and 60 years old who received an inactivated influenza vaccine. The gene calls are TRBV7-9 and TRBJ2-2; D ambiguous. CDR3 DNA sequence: TGTGCCAGCAGCTTTACGACTTTGGGCGGGGAGCTGTTTTTT. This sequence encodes CASSFTTLGGELFF.